Below, one TCR beta chain is given with its context. What it binds is not known. The germline gives CDR1 LNHNV, CDR2 YYDKDF (reference sequence). V was shortened by 1 base and J by 7 bases, with 6 bases between the two germline ends. The CDR3 runs 12 residues. The data derive from a study of T-cell memory formation after mild COVID-19. Study-wide results and limits: Clones that contracted from day 15 to 85 were balanced CD4/CD8, while later expanders leaned CD4+.

Barcoded TCR alpha and TCR beta cDNA libraries with UMIs came from 5'RACE using constant-segment primers. TCRdb processed the 5' RACE reads anew with MiXCR; each CDR3 protein has one entry. The data contain around 250,000 distinct CDR3 sequences, approximately 15% of them singletons. The source material was PBMCs or a T cell subset sorted from them (not recorded which). The chain is built from TRBV15 and TRBJ2-3; D is ambiguous. This clonotype originated in an adult woman who had mild COVID-19 (a few samples of this study predate the infection). Cell type and time point are not known. CDR3 amino acids: CATSRAENTQYF. The CDR3 DNA is TGTGCCACCAGCAGAGCGGAGAATACGCAGTATTTT.